The rows below give T cell receptor beta chains drawn from one sample of a study of blood T cell dynamics during melanoma immunotherapy. TCRdb keeps only in-frame clones here, not all; method: immunoSEQ multiplex PCR. The table includes about 12,000 clones, around nine tenths detected once. The starting material was effector memory CD8+ T cells from blood, obtained from a patient treated with checkpoint blockade. The receptors originated from a human donor with melanoma. The conserved cysteine and the conserved F or W are not part of the CDR3 here. Each record gives: CDR3 protein, D gene, J gene, V gene. The D gene is left open where the match is weak.

ASSPGLEQY,NA,TRBJ2-5,TRBV27
ASRRPNTYEQY,NA,TRBJ2-7,TRBV19
ASSFKQEEY,NA,TRBJ1-3,TRBV5-4
ASSLPGATGELF,NA,TRBJ2-2,TRBV27
ASSIGGTYNEQF,NA,TRBJ2-1,TRBV19
ASSLGTVRYNEQF,TRBD1,TRBJ2-1,TRBV27
ASSLSPVDGYT,NA,TRBJ1-2,TRBV27
ASTGQAPGELF,TRBD1,TRBJ2-2,TRBV6-5
ASRPGQGNTEAF,TRBD1,TRBJ1-1,TRBV27
ASSPGRGYNEQF,NA,TRBJ2-1,TRBV4-1
ATQGTDTQY,NA,TRBJ2-3,TRBV28
ASSRAVGALYETQY,NA,TRBJ2-5,TRBV13
ATRDRGNEQY,TRBD1,TRBJ2-7,TRBV2
ASSEIERVEKLF,NA,TRBJ1-4,TRBV2
ATSRDGGNYEQY,NA,TRBJ2-7,TRBV15
ASSSRASGSTDTQY,TRBD2,TRBJ2-3,TRBV7-9
ASSQEQGSYEQY,TRBD1,TRBJ2-7,TRBV4-1
ASSFGQGKTYEQY,TRBD1,TRBJ2-7,TRBV27
ASLPSGVNNEQF,TRBD2,TRBJ2-1,TRBV7-9
ASSAPTVDEKLF,NA,TRBJ1-4,TRBV10-2
ASSLGDGGYGYT,NA,TRBJ1-2,TRBV7-9
ASSPGGYEQY,TRBD2,TRBJ2-7,TRBV7-2
ASSLDISEGQGYGYT,TRBD1,TRBJ1-2,TRBV7-8
ASVWTSGASSYNEQF,TRBD2,TRBJ2-1,TRBV2
ASSFDYRQGAGTDTQY,TRBD1,TRBJ2-3,TRBV28
ASSIGSPTYEQY,NA,NA,TRBV19
ASSPGTDTQY,NA,TRBJ2-3,TRBV5-8
ASSMTGPDTQY,NA,TRBJ2-3,TRBV19
ASGGQKYEQY,TRBD1,TRBJ2-7,TRBV6-5
SARGFYGYT,NA,TRBJ1-2,TRBV20-1
ASSSLMSSYNEQF,NA,TRBJ2-1,TRBV27
ASSQDGSGTGGYGYT,TRBD1,TRBJ1-2,TRBV4-1
AISAGERTEAF,NA,TRBJ1-1,TRBV10-3
ASSAGGPYNEQF,NA,TRBJ2-1,TRBV6-4
ASSQDGQGSTDTQY,TRBD1,TRBJ2-3,TRBV4-1
ASNDGYNEQF,NA,TRBJ2-1,TRBV19
ASSLGVGGYEQY,TRBD2,TRBJ2-7,TRBV11-2
ASTIQGDEQY,NA,TRBJ2-7,TRBV5-1
ASSSEGQSYNSPLH,TRBD1,TRBJ1-6,TRBV7-9
ASSTAGVAYEQY,TRBD2,TRBJ2-7,TRBV27
ASSLRLAGTPGEQF,TRBD2,TRBJ2-1,TRBV7-2
ASSLSSGTYEQY,TRBD2,TRBJ2-7,TRBV27
ASSPRTEKLF,NA,TRBJ1-4,TRBV19
ASSAPGQGVDTQY,TRBD1,TRBJ2-3,TRBV5-4
ASSADRGPPYGYT,TRBD1,TRBJ1-2,TRBV9
ASSWGTSGSDEQY,TRBD2,NA,TRBV27
ASSFSLSHEQF,NA,TRBJ2-1,TRBV28